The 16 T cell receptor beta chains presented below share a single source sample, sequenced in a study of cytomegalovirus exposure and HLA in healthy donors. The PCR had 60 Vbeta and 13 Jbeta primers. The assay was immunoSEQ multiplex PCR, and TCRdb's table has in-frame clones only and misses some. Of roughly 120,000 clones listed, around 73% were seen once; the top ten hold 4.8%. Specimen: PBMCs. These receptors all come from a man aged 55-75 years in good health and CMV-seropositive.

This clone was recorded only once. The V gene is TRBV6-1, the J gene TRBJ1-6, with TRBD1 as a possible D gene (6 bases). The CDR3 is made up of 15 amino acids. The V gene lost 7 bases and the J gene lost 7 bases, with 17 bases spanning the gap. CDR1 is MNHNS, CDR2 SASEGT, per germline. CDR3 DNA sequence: TGTGCCAGCATTTTACCTGACAGGAGGAATTCACCCCTCCACTTT. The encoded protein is CASILPDRRNSPLHF.

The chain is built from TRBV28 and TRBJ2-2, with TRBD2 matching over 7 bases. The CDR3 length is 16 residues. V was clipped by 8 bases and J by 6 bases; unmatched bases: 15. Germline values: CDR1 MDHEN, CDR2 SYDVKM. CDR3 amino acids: CASGDGGVRFAGELFF. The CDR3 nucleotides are TGTGCCAGCGGGGATGGGGGGGTTAGATTTGCCGGGGAGCTGTTTTTT. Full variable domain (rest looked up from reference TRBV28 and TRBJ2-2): DVKVTQSSRYLVKRTGEKVFLECVQDMDHENMFWYRQDPGLGLRLIYFSYDVKMKEKGDIPEGYSVSREKKERFSLILESASTNQTSMYLCASGDGGVRFAGELFFGEGSRLTVL.

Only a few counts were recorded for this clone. CDR3 sequence: CASRYRGHMNTEAFF. In DNA, the CDR3 is TGTGCCAGCAGGTACAGGGGCCATATGAACACTGAAGCTTTCTTT. V and J are TRBV6-5 and TRBJ1-1; 7 bases are a match to TRBD1. The CDR3 is 15 residues long. Germline values: CDR1 MNHEY, CDR2 SVGAGI. The ends lost 6 bases at V and 0 bases at J; junction bases unmatched: 7.

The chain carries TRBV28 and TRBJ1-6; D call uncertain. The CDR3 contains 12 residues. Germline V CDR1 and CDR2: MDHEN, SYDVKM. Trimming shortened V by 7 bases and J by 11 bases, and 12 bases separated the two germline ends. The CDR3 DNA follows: TGTGCCAGCATTGGAGTTTCTCCACCCCTCCACTTT. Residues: CASIGVSPPLHF.

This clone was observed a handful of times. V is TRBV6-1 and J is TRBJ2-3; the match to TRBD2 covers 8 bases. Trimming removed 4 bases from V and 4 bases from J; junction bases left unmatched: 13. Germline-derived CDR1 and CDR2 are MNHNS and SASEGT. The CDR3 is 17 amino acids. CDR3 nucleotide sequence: TGTGCCAGCAGTGCGGATTTGGGGGGCGGGAGGTCAGATACGCAGTATTTT. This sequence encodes CASSADLGGGRSDTQYF.

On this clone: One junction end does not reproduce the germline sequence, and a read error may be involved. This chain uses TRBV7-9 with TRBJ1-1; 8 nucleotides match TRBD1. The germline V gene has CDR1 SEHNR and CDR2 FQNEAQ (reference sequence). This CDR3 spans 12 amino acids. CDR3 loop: CASSPISDRVVF. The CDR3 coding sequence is TGTGCCAGCAGCCCGATTTCGGACAGGGTAGTTTTT.

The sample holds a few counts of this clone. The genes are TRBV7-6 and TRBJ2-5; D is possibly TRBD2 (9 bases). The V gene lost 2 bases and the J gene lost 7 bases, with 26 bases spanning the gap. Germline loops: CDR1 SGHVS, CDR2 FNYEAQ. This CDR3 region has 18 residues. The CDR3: CASSLSTLAGQEFGTQYF. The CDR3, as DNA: TGTGCCAGCAGCTTAAGTACCCTAGCGGGACAGGAGTTTGGGACCCAGTACTTC.

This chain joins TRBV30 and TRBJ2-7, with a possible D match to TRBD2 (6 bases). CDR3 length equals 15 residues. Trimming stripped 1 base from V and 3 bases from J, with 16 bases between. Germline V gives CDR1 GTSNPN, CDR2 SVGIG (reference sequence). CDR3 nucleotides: TGTGCCTGGAGTGGGAGGGGTTCACTCATCTACGAGCAGTACTTC. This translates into CAWSGRGSLIYEQYF. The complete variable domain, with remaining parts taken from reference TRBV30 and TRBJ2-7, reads SQTIHQWPATLVQPVGSPLSLECTVEGTSNPNLYWYRQAAGRGLQLLFYSVGIGQISSEVPQNLSASRPQDRQFILSSKKLLLSDSGFYLCAWSGRGSLIYEQYFGPGTRLTVT.

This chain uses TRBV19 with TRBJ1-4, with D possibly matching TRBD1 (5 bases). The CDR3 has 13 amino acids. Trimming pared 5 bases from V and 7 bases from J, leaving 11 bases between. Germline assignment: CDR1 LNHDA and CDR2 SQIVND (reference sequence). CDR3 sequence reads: CASSPREGEKLFF. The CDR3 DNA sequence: TGTGCCAGTAGTCCCAGGGAAGGTGAAAAACTGTTTTTT. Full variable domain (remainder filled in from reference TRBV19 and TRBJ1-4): DGGITQSPKYLFRKEGQNVTLSCEQNLNHDAMYWYRQDPGQGLRLIYYSQIVNDFQKGDIAEGYSVSREKKESFPLTVTSAQKNPTAFYLCASSPREGEKLFFGSGTQLSVL.

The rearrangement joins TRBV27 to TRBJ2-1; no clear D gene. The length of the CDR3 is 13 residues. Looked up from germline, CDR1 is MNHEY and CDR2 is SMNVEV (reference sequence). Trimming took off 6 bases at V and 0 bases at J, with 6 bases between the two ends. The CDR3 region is CASRKSSYNEQFF. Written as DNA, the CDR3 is TGTGCCAGCAGGAAGAGCTCCTACAATGAGCAGTTCTTC.

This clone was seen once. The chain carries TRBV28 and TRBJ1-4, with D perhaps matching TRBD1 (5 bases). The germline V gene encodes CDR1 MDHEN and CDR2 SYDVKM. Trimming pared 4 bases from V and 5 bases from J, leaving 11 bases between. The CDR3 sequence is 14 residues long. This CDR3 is CASSSWGGNEKLFF. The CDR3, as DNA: TGTGCCAGCAGTTCCTGGGGGGGGAATGAAAAACTGTTTTTT. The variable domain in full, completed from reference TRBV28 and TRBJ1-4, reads DVKVTQSSRYLVKRTGEKVFLECVQDMDHENMFWYRQDPGLGLRLIYFSYDVKMKEKGDIPEGYSVSREKKERFSLILESASTNQTSMYLCASSSWGGNEKLFFGSGTQLSVL.

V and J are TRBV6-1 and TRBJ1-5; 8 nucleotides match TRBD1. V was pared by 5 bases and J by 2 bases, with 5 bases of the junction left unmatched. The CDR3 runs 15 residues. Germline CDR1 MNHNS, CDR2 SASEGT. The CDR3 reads CASSLGQEGNQPQHF. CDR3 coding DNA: TGTGCCAGCAGTCTGGGACAGGAAGGCAATCAGCCCCAGCATTTT.

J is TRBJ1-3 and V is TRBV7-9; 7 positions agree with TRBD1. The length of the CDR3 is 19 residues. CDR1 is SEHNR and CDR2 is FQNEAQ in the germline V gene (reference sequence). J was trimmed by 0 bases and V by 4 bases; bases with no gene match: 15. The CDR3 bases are TGTGCCAGCAGCTCGGGGCCAGGGGGACGGGAATTCTCTGGAAACACCATATATTTT. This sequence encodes CASSSGPGGREFSGNTIYF.

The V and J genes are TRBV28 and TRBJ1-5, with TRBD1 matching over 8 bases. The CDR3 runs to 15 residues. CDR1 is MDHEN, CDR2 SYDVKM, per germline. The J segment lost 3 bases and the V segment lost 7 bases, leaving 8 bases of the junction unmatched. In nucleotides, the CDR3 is TGTGCCAGCACCCGTGGGGGACAGGTCAATCAGCCCCAGCATTTT. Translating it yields CASTRGGQVNQPQHF.

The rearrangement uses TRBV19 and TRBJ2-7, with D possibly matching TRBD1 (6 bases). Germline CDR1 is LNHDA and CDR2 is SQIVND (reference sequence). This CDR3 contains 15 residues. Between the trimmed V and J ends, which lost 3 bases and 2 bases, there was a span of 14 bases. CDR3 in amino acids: CASSIAAGEPYEQYF. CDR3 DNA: TGTGCCAGTAGTATTGCGGCAGGGGAGCCCTACGAGCAGTACTTC.

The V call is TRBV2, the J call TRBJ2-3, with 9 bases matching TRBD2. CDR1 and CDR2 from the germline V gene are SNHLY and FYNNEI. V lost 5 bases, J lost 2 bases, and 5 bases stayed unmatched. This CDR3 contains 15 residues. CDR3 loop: CASSRGGGATDTQYF. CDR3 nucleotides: TGTGCCAGCAGTCGAGGCGGGGGGGCCACAGATACGCAGTATTTT.